These 27 T cell receptor beta chains were all obtained from the same sample, sequenced in a study of response to subunit inactivated influenza vaccine. TCRdb re-called the RT-PCR reads through MiXCR, storing one row per CDR3 protein. The data contain around 790,000 distinct CDR3 sequences, around 20% of them seen just once; the ten biggest clones take up roughly 10%. The sample here was PBMCs from blood, taken 4 to 6 days after vaccination. These receptors were obtained from a middle-aged man who received an inactivated influenza vaccine.

V and J are TRBV12-3 or TRBV12-4 and TRBJ2-1; D not certain. V was pared by 6 bases and J by 8 bases, with 14 bases between. This CDR3 contains 13 residues. The CDR3 spells CASSRTPPHEQFF. The CDR3 bases are TGTGCCAGCAGCAGGACCCCACCCCATGAGCAGTTCTTC.

This clonotype has just a few counts. The chain carries TRBV7-6 and TRBJ1-2; D not resolved. Deletions cut 5 bases from V and 2 bases from J, with 15 bases between. There are 15 residues in the CDR3. Germline values: CDR1 SGHVS, CDR2 FNYEAQ. The CDR3 region has the DNA TGTGCCAGCAGCCGAGTGTATGATGGAAACTATGGCTACACCTTC. This sequence encodes CASSRVYDGNYGYTF.

The CDR3: CASSLPGTSGRRGNTGELFF. CDR3 nucleotides: TGTGCCAGCAGCTTACCAGGGACTAGCGGGAGAAGAGGAAACACCGGGGAGCTGTTTTTT. This chain joins TRBV7-6 and TRBJ2-2; TRBD2 agrees at 14 bases. Trimming cost V 2 bases and J 2 bases; bases outside gene matches: 10. Germline V CDR1 and CDR2: SGHVS, FNYEAQ. This CDR3 spans 20 amino acids.

This clonotype has just a few counts. This chain joins TRBV11-2 and TRBJ2-5, with 7 bases identical to TRBD2. The V and J ends lost 1 base and 0 bases, in that order; junction bases with no gene match: 5. CDR3 size: 16 residues. Per the germline V gene, CDR1 is SGHAT and CDR2 is FQNNGV. DNA for the CDR3: TGTGCCAGCAGCTTAGGAAGAGCGGGGTACCAAGAGACCCAGTACTTC. Translation: CASSLGRAGYQETQYF.

The gene calls are TRBV7-2 and TRBJ2-2, with no clear D. Trimming shortened V by 4 bases and J by 5 bases, and 8 bases separated the two germline ends. Germline V lookup: CDR1 SGHTA, CDR2 FQGNSA. CDR3 length: 13 residues. This CDR3 is CASSSQVTGELFF. CDR3 in DNA: TGTGCCAGCAGCTCCCAGGTGACCGGGGAGCTGTTTTTT.

This sequence joins TRBV7-9 and TRBJ2-7, with 12 bases fitting TRBD1. The V segment lost 5 bases and the J segment 5 bases; nucleotides outside the gene matches: 4. This CDR3 contains 14 residues. Looked up from germline, CDR1 is SEHNR and CDR2 is FQNEAQ (reference sequence). CDR3 coding DNA: TGTGCCAGCAGCGATGGGACAGGGGGCGACGAGCAGTACTTC. Protein product: CASSDGTGGDEQYF.

This chain connects TRBV12-3 or TRBV12-4 to TRBJ2-7, with 7 bases aligning to TRBD1. V shed 3 bases, J shed 3 bases, and the junction held 5 bases outside the gene matches. This CDR3 spans 14 amino acids. CDR3: CASSFRRGYYEQYF. CDR3 DNA sequence: TGTGCCAGCAGTTTTCGCAGGGGGTACTACGAGCAGTACTTC.

This clonotype was seen more than once but under ten times. CDR3 nucleotide sequence: TGTGCCAGCAGCCACCCCTGGAGCTACGAGCAGTACTTC. Translated: CASSHPWSYEQYF. This chain uses TRBV5-8 with TRBJ2-7; D ambiguous. The CDR3 length is 13 residues. Germline CDR1 and CDR2: SGHTS and YDEGEE. The V end was cut by 4 bases, the J end by 3 bases, with 11 bases between.

This clonotype was detected only a few times. J is TRBJ2-1 and V is TRBV5-6; 14 bases align to TRBD2. Trimming took 2 bases from V and 6 from J; bases not matched to a gene: 7. The CDR3 sequence is 17 residues long. Germline V lookup: CDR1 SGHDT, CDR2 YYEEEE. CDR3 DNA: TGTGCCAGCAGCTTTCGGGGGACTAGCGGGAGAGGCAATGAGCAGTTCTTC. Amino acids: CASSFRGTSGRGNEQFF.

This clonotype has only a few counts. The gene calls are TRBV6-2 or TRBV6-3 and TRBJ2-1; D unclear. There are 11 residues in the CDR3. Germline values: CDR1 MNHEY, CDR2 SVGEGT. V lost 6 bases to trimming and J lost 9 bases, with 9 bases between them. The DNA of the CDR3 is TGTGCCAGCAGACGCAATAGTGAGCAGTTCTTC. This translates into CASRRNSEQFF.

This clonotype was picked up many times. The chain has TRBV29-1 and TRBJ2-1, with TRBD2 matching 10 bases. Germline lookup yields CDR1 SQVTM and CDR2 ANQGSEA. CDR3 length: 15 amino acids. V lost 6 bases to trimming and J lost 5 bases; unmatched junction nucleotides: 10. This CDR3 is CSVLLAGGRNNEQFF. DNA for the CDR3: TGCAGCGTACTCTTAGCGGGAGGAAGGAACAATGAGCAGTTCTTC.

This clonotype appeared a few times. The chain combines TRBV20-1 with TRBJ2-3, with 7 bases matching TRBD2. V lost 3 bases, J lost 3 bases, and 9 bases stayed unmatched. The CDR3 has 15 residues. Germline values: CDR1 DFQATT, CDR2 SNEGSKA (reference sequence). CDR3 region: CSASRASGLTDTQYF. Written as DNA, the CDR3 is TGCAGTGCTAGCAGGGCTAGCGGATTGACAGATACGCAGTATTTT.

V usage is TRBV29-1 and J usage is TRBJ2-7; 8 bases are shared with TRBD2. Germline values: CDR1 SQVTM, CDR2 ANQGSEA. The trim removed 4 bases at V and 2 bases at J, leaving 4 bases unmatched. CDR3 size: 13 residues. Here the CDR3 DNA reads TGCAGCGTTGCCACGGGGGGGACCTACGAGCAGTACTTC. It encodes CSVATGGTYEQYF.

The chain couples TRBV5-1 to TRBJ2-1; 7 bases line up with TRBD1. Per germline, CDR1 SGHRS and CDR2 YFSETQ. CDR3 size: 13 residues. The trim removed 4 bases at V and 9 bases at J, leaving 7 bases unmatched. CDR3 sequence reads: CASSAQSGGEQFF. In DNA, the CDR3 is TGCGCCAGCAGCGCGCAATCAGGGGGTGAGCAGTTCTTC.

The chain couples TRBV29-1 to TRBJ2-2; possible D gene TRBD1, 6 bases. This CDR3 has 13 residues. Between the trimmed V and J ends, which lost 6 bases and 4 bases, there was a span of 12 bases. Germline-derived CDR1 and CDR2 are SQVTM and ANQGSEA. CDR3 coding DNA: TGCAGCGTCACAGGGCAAGGCACCGGGGAGCTGTTTTTT. Translated, it gives CSVTGQGTGELFF.

This clonotype has a handful of counts. This chain uses TRBV29-1 with TRBJ1-2; D not certain. Germline CDR1 SQVTM, CDR2 ANQGSEA. CDR3 length equals 12 residues. Deletions cut 3 bases from V and 0 bases from J, with 5 bases between. CDR3 nucleotide sequence: TGCAGCGTTGATTCAACTAACTATGGCTACACCTTC. Its protein is CSVDSTNYGYTF.

The rearrangement links TRBV6-1 to TRBJ2-7; the match to TRBD2 covers 8 bases. In germline, CDR1 is MNHNS, CDR2 SASEGT. The CDR3 consists of 15 residues. After removal of 8 bases from V and 3 bases from J, the junction contained 12 bases not matched to a gene. The CDR3 spells CASEREKGTYYEQYF. CDR3 bases: TGTGCCAGCGAGCGGGAGAAGGGGACCTACTACGAGCAGTACTTC.

This clonotype was detected only a few times. The chain links TRBV10-3 to TRBJ2-2; possibly TRBD1 for D (6 bases). The germline V gene encodes CDR1 ENHRY and CDR2 SYGVKD. The CDR3 totals 14 residues. Trimming removed 7 bases at V and 0 bases at J, with 9 bases between. CDR3 nucleotides: TGTGCCATCAACCAGGGGCCGAACACCGGGGAGCTGTTTTTT. Translation: CAINQGPNTGELFF.

This chain links TRBV24-1 with TRBJ1-1; D is uncertain. The V gene lost 3 bases and the J gene lost 3 bases, with 7 bases spanning the gap. CDR1 and CDR2 (germline): KGHDR, SFDVKD. The CDR3 totals 13 residues. The CDR3 DNA is TGTGCCACCAGTGATGGGGTAGACACTGAAGCTTTCTTT. As protein: CATSDGVDTEAFF.

With regard to this clonotype: At one end the junction does not follow the germline gene, possibly because of a read error. The chain joins TRBV18 to TRBJ2-5, with D uncertain. Looked up from germline, CDR1 is KGHSH and CDR2 is LQKENI. This CDR3 has 17 amino acids. CDR3 loop: CASSPPLRVTRREAQYF. DNA for the CDR3: TGTGCCAGCTCACCACCCTTACGCGTAACCAGAAGAGAGGCCCAGTACTTC. The variable domain in full, completed from reference TRBV18 and TRBJ2-5, reads NAGVMQNPRHLVRRRGQEARLRCSPMKGHSHVYWYRQLPEEGLKFMVYLQKENIIDESGMPKERFSAEFPKEGPSILRIQQVVRGDSAAYFCASSPPLRVTRREAQYFGPGTRLLVL.

A few counts support this clonotype. The CDR3 sequence is CASSSPHGTGDTGELFF. CDR3 nucleotide sequence: TGTGCCAGCAGTTCGCCCCATGGGACAGGGGACACCGGGGAGCTGTTTTTT. The J gene is TRBJ2-2, the V gene TRBV7-2; 10 positions match TRBD1. The CDR3 totals 17 residues. Per the germline V gene, CDR1 is SGHTA and CDR2 is FQGNSA. The V segment lost 6 bases and the J segment 3 bases; nucleotides outside the gene matches: 10.

The chain is built from TRBV20-1 and TRBJ2-2; 7 bases map to TRBD1. Losses at the gene ends were 4 bases for V and 4 bases for J; bases not matched to a gene: 6. CDR1 and CDR2 (germline): DFQATT, SNEGSKA (reference sequence). This CDR3 comprises 14 residues. The CDR3 DNA is TGCAGTGCTACGACAGGGATCGGCACCGGGGAGCTGTTTTTT. Residues: CSATTGIGTGELFF.

This clonotype came up a few times. The chain employs TRBV20-1 and TRBJ2-5, with 7 bases aligning to TRBD1. Germline values: CDR1 DFQATT, CDR2 SNEGSKA (reference sequence). CDR3 length: 13 residues. V was pared by 5 bases and J by 2 bases, with 5 bases of the junction left unmatched. The CDR3: CSAVRQGQETQYF. The DNA for the CDR3 is TGCAGTGCTGTGCGACAGGGTCAAGAGACCCAGTACTTC.

This clonotype was seen only a few times. The chain uses TRBV3-1 and TRBJ2-3; 7 bases line up with TRBD1. J lost 0 bases, V lost 4 bases, and 7 bases had no gene match. Per the germline V gene, CDR1 is LGHDT and CDR2 is YNNKEL (reference sequence). This CDR3 is 16 amino acids long. CDR3 residues: CASSRGQPSSTDTQYF. DNA of the CDR3: TGTGCCAGCAGCCGGGGACAGCCCTCTAGCACAGATACGCAGTATTTT.

This clonotype appeared a few times. This chain's CDR3 is CASSQGLGNNEKLFF. CDR3 DNA: TGTGCCAGCAGCCAAGGATTAGGGAACAATGAAAAACTGTTTTTT. The chain links TRBV4-2 to TRBJ1-4; D uncertain. CDR3 length equals 15 residues. The ends were cut back, 1 base at V and 5 bases at J, with 11 bases in the middle. From germline, CDR1 is LGHNA and CDR2 YNFKEQ.

This chain links TRBV20-1 with TRBJ2-7, with 7 bases identical to TRBD2. Germline-derived CDR1 and CDR2 are DFQATT and SNEGSKA (reference sequence). This CDR3 spans 15 amino acids. The V segment lost 6 bases and the J segment 2 bases; nucleotides outside the gene matches: 13. CDR3: CSARGEAGSPYEQYF. The CDR3 DNA is TGCAGTGCCCGGGGGGAGGCAGGGTCCCCCTACGAGCAGTACTTC.

This CDR3 is CASSSGLFSGELFF. As DNA, the CDR3 is TGTGCCAGCAGCTCCGGACTGTTTTCCGGGGAGCTGTTTTTT. The chain combines TRBV11-2 with TRBJ2-2; D is perhaps TRBD2 (5 bases). The ends were cut back, 4 bases at V and 6 bases at J, with 12 bases in the middle. CDR1 SGHAT and CDR2 FQNNGV come from the germline V gene. The CDR3 extends over 14 amino acids.